The 20 T cell receptor beta chains given below trace back to one sample, sequenced in a study of cytomegalovirus exposure and HLA in healthy donors. It was with 60 Vbeta and 13 Jbeta primers that the PCR ran. Method: immunoSEQ multiplex PCR; TCRdb's copy keeps in-frame clones and lacks some. Of about 160,000 clones in the sample, just over 70% were seen once. Sequencing was carried out using PBMCs. These receptors were obtained from a man between 18 and 35 years old in good health and CMV-seropositive.

The V and J genes are TRBV9 and TRBJ1-1, with 7 bases that match TRBD1. From germline, CDR1 is SGDLS and CDR2 YYNGEE. This CDR3 is 14 amino acids long. Losses at the gene ends were 0 bases for V and 11 bases for J; bases not matched to a gene: 10. The CDR3 DNA reads as TGTGCCAGCAGCGTAGTAGAGACAGGGCCGGGGGCTTTCTTT. It translates to CASSVVETGPGAFF.

The chain recombines TRBV5-6 with TRBJ1-1; 7 bases fit TRBD1. J lost 4 bases, V lost 5 bases, and 11 bases had no gene match. The CDR3 length is 15 residues. Germline assignment: CDR1 SGHDT and CDR2 YYEEEE. The CDR3 sequence is CASSFSAGGGTEAFF. CDR3 DNA sequence: TGTGCCAGCAGTTTCTCGGCAGGGGGAGGCACTGAAGCTTTCTTT.

The V gene is TRBV25-1, the J gene TRBJ1-3; 7 bases align to TRBD1. The length of the CDR3 is 14 residues. V shed 4 bases and J 2 bases; nucleotides not matched to a gene: 2. CDR1 is MGHDK, CDR2 SYGVNS, per germline. CDR3 sequence: CASSVQGAGNTIYF. CDR3 nucleotide sequence: TGTGCCAGCAGTGTTCAGGGGGCTGGAAACACCATATATTTT.

This clone appeared a few times. The rearrangement uses TRBV5-6 and TRBJ1-1, with 9 positions matching TRBD1. CDR1 SGHDT and CDR2 YYEEEE come from the germline V gene. The CDR3 covers 15 residues. Trimming at V came to 4 bases and at J to 5 bases, leaving 9 bases not matched to a gene. The CDR3 sequence: CASSDWTGASTEAFF. The CDR3 nucleotides read TGTGCCAGCAGCGACTGGACAGGGGCGAGTACTGAAGCTTTCTTT.

Turning to this clone: This CDR3 fails to terminate in the conserved phenylalanine or tryptophan, so it likely reflects a read error. In DNA, the CDR3 is TGCAGCGTGGATCCGGGGCGGGAGGGCTACACCCTC. Protein product: CSVDPGREGYTL. V is TRBV29-1 and J is TRBJ1-2; D possibly corresponds to TRBD1 (5 bases). The CDR3 totals 12 residues. The ends were cut back, 6 bases at V and 8 bases at J, with 16 bases in the middle. Germline CDR1 and CDR2: SQVTM and ANQGSEA.

The V call is TRBV6-5, the J call TRBJ1-2; 8 bases are a match to TRBD1. The germline gives CDR1 MNHEY, CDR2 SVGAGI. J gave up 8 bases and V 5 bases, and 10 bases lay outside the gene matches. The CDR3 is 14 residues long. The chain's CDR3 is CASSTGGGSKGYTF. CDR3 coding DNA: TGTGCCAGCAGTACAGGGGGGGGTTCGAAAGGCTACACCTTC.

The rearrangement uses TRBV5-4 and TRBJ1-2, with 9 bases fitting TRBD1. The CDR3 sequence is 15 residues long. Trimming took 4 bases from V and 2 from J; bases not matched to a gene: 6. CDR1 SGHNT and CDR2 YYREEE come from the germline V gene (reference sequence). The CDR3 is CASSPDRGRNYGYTF. The CDR3 DNA is TGTGCCAGCAGCCCGGACAGGGGAAGGAACTATGGCTACACCTTC.

This chain uses TRBV5-1 with TRBJ2-3; D gene uncertain. V was pared by 1 base and J by 2 bases, with 14 bases between. The length of the CDR3 is 16 residues. Germline V lookup: CDR1 SGHRS, CDR2 YFSETQ. CDR3 amino acids: CASSLQYTLPTDTQYF. The CDR3 DNA is TGCGCCAGCAGCTTGCAGTATACCCTTCCCACAGATACGCAGTATTTT.

This clone was observed a few times. The chain couples TRBV19 to TRBJ1-2, with 7 bases identical to TRBD1. CDR3 size: 15 residues. Looked up from germline, CDR1 is LNHDA and CDR2 is SQIVND (reference sequence). Trimming took 3 bases from V and 0 from J; bases not matched to a gene: 4. In DNA, the CDR3 is TGTGCCAGTAGTATCGGGACAGAAGCTAACTATGGCTACACCTTC. It yields the protein CASSIGTEANYGYTF. Full variable domain (missing parts from reference TRBV19 and TRBJ1-2): DGGITQSPKYLFRKEGQNVTLSCEQNLNHDAMYWYRQDPGQGLRLIYYSQIVNDFQKGDIAEGYSVSREKKESFPLTVTSAQKNPTAFYLCASSIGTEANYGYTFGSGTRLTVV.

The chain joins TRBV9 to TRBJ2-2, with TRBD2 matching 9 bases. The CDR3 totals 13 residues. In germline, CDR1 is SGDLS, CDR2 YYNGEE. V lost 10 bases, J lost 7 bases, and 8 bases stayed unmatched. This chain's CDR3 is CAPAGGGVGELFF. The CDR3 nucleotides are TGTGCCCCCGCGGGAGGGGGCGTCGGGGAGCTGTTTTTT. Based on the CDR3 plus reference TRBV9 and TRBJ2-2, the full variable domain is DSGVTQTPKHLITATGQRVTLRCSPRSGDLSVYWYQQSLDQGLQFLIQYYNGEERAKGNILERFSAQQFPDLHSELNLSSLELGDSALYFCAPAGGGVGELFFGEGSRLTVL.

This clone has more than one count but fewer than ten. V gene TRBV28 combines with J gene TRBJ1-6; possibly TRBD1 for D (6 bases). The germline gives CDR1 MDHEN, CDR2 SYDVKM. With 5 bases removed from V and 10 bases from J, the gap between germline ends came to 21 bases. This CDR3 comprises 16 residues. CDR3 in DNA: TGTGCCAGCAGTCCTCCGACAGGACTTGGGTCCTCACCCCTCCACTTT. Translation: CASSPPTGLGSSPLHF.

This chain uses TRBV2 with TRBJ2-3, with a weak D call TRBD1 (6 bases). CDR1 and CDR2 (germline): SNHLY, FYNNEI. Trimming took 3 bases from V and 10 from J, leaving 17 bases between them. This CDR3 spans 14 amino acids. The CDR3 region is CASSDSLQGSAQYF. CDR3 bases: TGTGCCAGCAGTGATAGCTTACAGGGTTCGGCGCAGTATTTT.

This clone was detected a few times. The V and J genes are TRBV30 and TRBJ2-1; D is possibly TRBD2 (6 bases). CDR3 size: 16 residues. Germline CDR1 is GTSNPN and CDR2 is SVGIG (reference sequence). Trimming took 0 bases from V and 6 from J, leaving 18 bases between them. This CDR3 reads CAWSVPLEGAVNEQFF. The CDR3 bases are TGTGCCTGGAGTGTACCCCTGGAGGGAGCGGTCAATGAGCAGTTCTTC. The full variable domain, rest sourced from reference TRBV30 and TRBJ2-1, is SQTIHQWPATLVQPVGSPLSLECTVEGTSNPNLYWYRQAAGRGLQLLFYSVGIGQISSEVPQNLSASRPQDRQFILSSKKLLLSDSGFYLCAWSVPLEGAVNEQFFGPGTRLTVL.

This sequence joins TRBV7-9 and TRBJ2-5; TRBD2 matches 8 bases. Germline CDR1 and CDR2: SEHNR and FQNEAQ (reference sequence). The CDR3 loop spans 17 amino acids. V shed 7 bases and J 2 bases; nucleotides not matched to a gene: 15. This chain's CDR3 is CASKRGLTAGTQETQYF. DNA of the CDR3: TGTGCCAGCAAGCGGGGGCTAACCGCAGGGACTCAAGAGACCCAGTACTTC.

On this clone itself: The same CDR3 also results from other DNA sequences found in this sample. V and J are TRBV9 and TRBJ2-5, with no clear D. The CDR3 sequence is 13 residues long. Germline V CDR1 and CDR2: SGDLS, YYNGEE. V lost 0 bases, J lost 5 bases, and 8 bases lay in between. DNA of the CDR3: TGTGCCAGCAGCGTAGGAGGCCAGGAGACCCAGTACTTC. It specifies CASSVGGQETQYF.

This clone was recorded a few times. V usage is TRBV28 and J usage is TRBJ2-1, with TRBD1 identical over 7 bases. The V gene end was trimmed by 6 bases and the J gene end by 6 bases; junction bases not matched to a gene: 8. The germline CDR1 and CDR2 sequences are MDHEN and SYDVKM. The length of the CDR3 is 14 residues. This CDR3 is CASRSGTVPNEQFF. CDR3 nucleotides: TGTGCCAGCAGGTCAGGGACAGTCCCCAATGAGCAGTTCTTC.

This clone was detected only a few times. The V and J genes are TRBV6-5 and TRBJ1-2; no reliable D call. This CDR3 contains 13 residues. Trimming removed 2 bases at V and 3 bases at J, with 7 bases between. CDR1 is MNHEY and CDR2 is SVGAGI in the germline V gene. CDR3 nucleotides: TGTGCCAGCAGTTACGCGGGCGACTATGGCTACACCTTC. It is translated as CASSYAGDYGYTF.

This clone was observed a few times. V usage is TRBV6-5 and J usage is TRBJ2-1, with D perhaps matching TRBD1 (5 bases). Germline V gene sequence: CDR1 MNHEY, CDR2 SVGAGI. The CDR3 has 13 residues. The germline V and J ends were trimmed by 2 bases and 5 bases, with 7 bases remaining between them. The CDR3 sequence: CASSYIGDNEQFF. In nucleotides, the CDR3 is TGTGCCAGCAGTTACATAGGGGACAATGAGCAGTTCTTC.

The rearrangement links TRBV7-2 to TRBJ2-1; 7 bases align to TRBD2. Per germline, CDR1 SGHTA and CDR2 FQGNSA. The length of the CDR3 is 17 residues. V lost 4 bases to trimming and J lost 6 bases; unmatched junction nucleotides: 15. The CDR3 coding sequence is TGTGCCAGCAGCTCCCAAGCTGGACGGGGGGTACCCAATGAGCAGTTCTTC. This gives the protein CASSSQAGRGVPNEQFF.

The chain links TRBV6-1 to TRBJ2-7; a possible D gene is TRBD2 (5 bases). Germline CDR1 MNHNS, CDR2 SASEGT. V was shortened by 2 bases and J by 1 base, with 9 bases between the two germline ends. CDR3 size: 14 residues. The CDR3 loop is CASSEQEESYEQYV. In DNA form, the CDR3 reads TGTGCCAGCAGTGAACAGGAGGAATCCTACGAGCAGTACGTC.